This is a list of T cell receptor beta chains from one sample in a study of identical twins. TCRdb processed the 5' RACE reads anew with MiXCR; each CDR3 protein has one entry. The data show 250,000 or so distinct CDR3 sequences, 12% seen once. Another study also made use of these data, one on yellow fever vaccine responses in identical twins.

Sequencing input: memory (CD45RO+) T cells sorted from blood. All receptors derive from a woman aged 18-29 years in good health. Both conserved end residues are part of each CDR3. The D gene is left open where the match is weak. Clone size is shown for a subset of rows, as once, few, many or a class of expanded clone.

D	size	V	J	CDR3	DNA
TRBD1	NA	TRBV5-1	TRBJ1-1	CASSSLTGEMNTEAFF	TGCGCCAGCAGCTCATTGACAGGGGAGATGAACACTGAAGCTTTCTTT
NA	NA	TRBV18	TRBJ2-2	CASSPAGPNTGELFF	TGTGCCAGCTCACCGGCAGGGCCCAACACCGGGGAGCTGTTTTTT
TRBD2	NA	TRBV2	TRBJ2-2	CASSGTSGGLTGELFF	TGTGCCAGCAGTGGGACTAGCGGGGGACTCACCGGGGAGCTGTTTTTT
TRBD1	few	TRBV19	TRBJ1-6	CASSTRQGEGAPLHF	TGTGCCAGTAGTACTCGACAGGGGGAAGGCGCACCCCTCCACTTT
NA	NA	TRBV4-3	TRBJ2-2	CASSQFLPVGAGELFF	TGCGCCAGCAGCCAATTCCTTCCAGTCGGGGCCGGGGAGCTGTTTTTT
NA	many	TRBV6-6	TRBJ1-5	CASSLQGDQPQHF	TGTGCCAGCAGTCTCCAGGGTGATCAGCCCCAGCATTTT
NA	NA	TRBV20-1	TRBJ2-1	CSASVHGGYNEQFF	TGCAGTGCTAGCGTCCACGGGGGATACAATGAGCAGTTCTTC
TRBD2	NA	TRBV4-1	TRBJ2-1	CASSQAVIGGRFASSYNEQFF	TGCGCCAGCAGCCAAGCAGTGATTGGCGGGAGGTTTGCGAGCTCCTACAATGAGCAGTTCTTC
TRBD2	NA	TRBV9	TRBJ2-5	CASSLLAGEGETQYF	TGTGCCAGCAGCTTATTAGCGGGAGAAGGGGAGACCCAGTACTTC
TRBD2	NA	TRBV2	TRBJ2-1	CASRGTSGSDEQFF	TGTGCCAGCCGAGGGACTAGCGGGAGCGATGAGCAGTTCTTC
TRBD2	few	TRBV11-2	TRBJ2-1	CASSLDTSGKGNEQFF	TGTGCCAGCAGCTTAGATACTAGCGGGAAAGGTAATGAGCAGTTCTTC
NA	many	TRBV29-1	TRBJ1-1	CSVVQDTEAFF	TGCAGCGTGGTACAGGACACTGAAGCTTTCTTT
TRBD1	NA	TRBV5-1	TRBJ2-7	CASSLVATGNYEQYF	TGCGCCAGCAGCTTGGTTGCGACAGGGAACTACGAGCAGTACTTC
NA	NA	TRBV6-1	TRBJ2-2	CASSEDRANTGELFF	TGTGCCAGCAGTGAAGACAGGGCGAACACCGGGGAGCTGTTTTTT
NA	many	TRBV2	TRBJ1-1	CASNPTETNTEAFF	TGTGCCAGCAACCCGACAGAGACGAACACTGAAGCTTTCTTT
NA	NA	TRBV11-2	TRBJ2-1	CASSWQEQFF	TGTGCCAGCAGCTGGCAGGAGCAGTTCTTC
TRBD2	NA	TRBV10-3	TRBJ2-3	CAIRPDLGTGGSDTQYF	TGTGCCATCAGACCCGATTTGGGGACGGGAGGTTCAGATACGCAGTATTTT
NA	NA	TRBV28	TRBJ2-3	CASSPFRGTDTQYF	TGTGCCAGCAGCCCTTTCCGGGGTACCGATACGCAGTATTTT
TRBD2	NA	TRBV20-1	TRBJ2-1	CSARNLAGVYNEQFF	TGCAGTGCTAGAAATCTAGCGGGGGTCTACAATGAGCAGTTCTTC
NA	few	TRBV6-7	TRBJ1-4	CASSYLQGRQRKEKLFF	TGTGCCAGCAGTTACCTCCAGGGGCGACAGAGGAAGGAAAAACTGTTTTTT
TRBD2	NA	TRBV20-1	TRBJ2-1	CSARDSGTSGWNEQFF	TGCAGTGCTAGAGATTCCGGGACTAGCGGGTGGAATGAGCAGTTCTTC
NA	many	TRBV7-9	TRBJ2-7	CASSLTISEPTYEQYF	TGTGCCAGCAGCTTAACGATTTCGGAGCCGACCTACGAGCAGTACTTC
TRBD2	NA	TRBV5-1	TRBJ2-1	CASSSGALAGGGGNEQFF	TGCGCCAGCAGCTCCGGAGCGCTAGCGGGGGGAGGCGGGAATGAGCAGTTCTTC
NA	NA	TRBV28	TRBJ2-1	CASSLGRGAEQFF	TGTGCCAGCAGTTTGGGTCGGGGGGCTGAGCAGTTCTTC
NA	few	TRBV10-3	TRBJ1-6	CAISEDSNNSPLHF	TGTGCCATCAGTGAAGATTCGAATAATTCACCCCTCCACTTT
TRBD2	NA	TRBV5-4	TRBJ2-7	CASSSRTSGSYEQYF	TGTGCCAGCAGCTCCCGGACTAGCGGGAGCTACGAGCAGTACTTC
NA	few	TRBV20-1	TRBJ2-3	CSARASFRGRGTDTQYF	TGCAGTGCTAGAGCGTCGTTTCGTGGGAGAGGCACAGATACGCAGTATTTT
TRBD2	few	TRBV3-1	TRBJ2-1	CASSLLAGEGEQFF	TGTGCCAGCAGCCTACTAGCGGGAGAAGGGGAGCAGTTCTTC
NA	NA	TRBV9	TRBJ2-5	CASSVAGQETQYF	TGTGCCAGCAGCGTAGCGGGCCAAGAGACCCAGTACTTC
TRBD2	many	TRBV4-3	TRBJ2-2	CASSMLAGGRGELFF	TGCGCCAGCAGTATGCTAGCGGGAGGACGCGGGGAGCTGTTTTTT
NA	few	TRBV18	TRBJ2-7	CASSPPSNFYEQYF	TGTGCCAGCTCACCACCGTCCAATTTCTACGAGCAGTACTTC
NA	NA	TRBV4-2	TRBJ1-4	CASSPDGVNEKLFF	TGTGCCAGCAGCCCGGACGGAGTTAATGAAAAACTGTTTTTT
NA	many	TRBV29-1	TRBJ2-4	CSVVLSAGIQYF	TGCAGCGTTGTGTTATCCGCGGGGATTCAGTACTTC
NA	NA	TRBV3-1	TRBJ2-7	CASSQKSRGDEQYF	TGTGCCAGCAGCCAAAAGTCACGAGGCGACGAGCAGTACTTC
TRBD1	few	TRBV15	TRBJ2-5	CASTPTGGETQYF	TGTGCCTCAACCCCGACAGGGGGAGAGACCCAGTACTTC
NA	NA	TRBV7-2	TRBJ2-7	CASSLGVGPVHEQYF	TGTGCCAGCAGCTTAGGGGTGGGGCCGGTCCACGAGCAGTACTTC
NA	NA	TRBV7-8	TRBJ2-3	CASSLFGSSTDTQYF	TGTGCCAGCAGCTTATTTGGTAGCAGCACAGATACGCAGTATTTT
TRBD2	NA	TRBV7-2	TRBJ2-7	CASTYLVGRGNYEQYF	TGTGCCAGCACATATCTTGTCGGGCGGGGGAACTACGAGCAGTACTTC
NA	NA	TRBV5-8	TRBJ2-6	CASSLVGSLSSGANVLTF	TGTGCCAGCAGCTTGGTGGGCAGCCTTAGTTCTGGGGCCAACGTCCTGACTTTC
TRBD1	few	TRBV7-2	TRBJ2-2	CASSLNRGGTGELFF	TGTGCCAGCAGCCTAAACAGGGGTGGCACCGGGGAGCTGTTTTTT
NA	NA	TRBV4-3	TRBJ2-2	CASSQDPPQGSNTGELFF	TGCGCCAGCAGCCAAGACCCCCCCCAAGGGTCGAACACCGGGGAGCTGTTTTTT